These 7 T cell receptor beta chains originate from one sample sequenced in a study of blood T cell repertoires in COVID-19. The table came from immunoSEQ multiplex PCR; TCRdb's copy has only in-frame clones and leaves some out. This table has about 260,000 clones, 86% appearing once. The sample comprised peripheral blood. Source of these receptors: a man aged 35 to 55 who had recovered from COVID-19.

As concerns this clone: An end of the junction differs from the germline gene, which may be a read error. This chain connects TRBV7-2 to TRBJ1-1; D unclear. Per germline, CDR1 SGHTA and CDR2 FQGNSA. CDR3 length: 13 residues. Written as DNA, the CDR3 is TGTGCCAGCAGCAACCCTGGCGGCAGTCTGTTGAAGTTT. Translation: CASSNPGGSLLKF.

This chain connects TRBV3-1 (or the pseudogene TRBV3-2) to TRBJ2-5; TRBD2 agrees at 8 bases. Per the germline V gene, CDR1 is LGHDT and CDR2 is YNNKEL (reference sequence). The CDR3 loop spans 15 amino acids. The junction had 6 bases not matched to a gene; V was cut back by 1 base and J by 5 bases. For the CDR3, the DNA is TGTGCCAGCAGCCAAGCCAGCGGGAGAGGGGAGACCCAGTACTTC. Amino acid sequence: CASSQASGRGETQYF.

The chain is built from TRBV5-4 and TRBJ2-7, with 7 bases that match TRBD1. Germline loops: CDR1 SGHNT, CDR2 YYREEE (reference sequence). This CDR3 is 14 amino acids long. J was trimmed by 0 bases and V by 4 bases; bases with no gene match: 4. CDR3 bases: TGTGCCAGCAGCCCGCGGACAGGCTCCTACGAGCAGTACTTC. Encoded protein: CASSPRTGSYEQYF.

The genes are TRBV6-5 and TRBJ2-2; D might be TRBD1 (5 bases). V was cut by 2 bases and J by 2 bases, with 9 bases left in between. CDR3 size: 15 residues. Per the germline V gene, CDR1 is MNHEY and CDR2 is SVGAGI. The CDR3 reads CASSYRQINTGELFF. CDR3 in DNA: TGTGCCAGCAGTTACCGACAGATTAACACCGGGGAGCTGTTTTTT.

The V and J genes are TRBV2 and TRBJ2-7; no clear D gene. This CDR3 is built from 15 residues. CDR1 and CDR2 (germline): SNHLY, FYNNEI. Trimming pared 6 bases from V and 0 bases from J, leaving 15 bases between. The CDR3 reads CASSIWWSSSYEQYF. Here the CDR3 DNA reads TGTGCCAGCAGCATCTGGTGGTCGAGCTCCTACGAGCAGTACTTC.

The V call is TRBV11-3, the J call TRBJ2-7; D is perhaps TRBD2 (5 bases). The CDR3 is 13 residues long. CDR1 and CDR2 from the germline V gene are SGHNT and YENEEA. Between the trimmed V and J ends, which lost 0 bases and 6 bases, there was a span of 9 bases. CDR3 in amino acids: CASSLDPGFEQYF. CDR3 DNA: TGTGCCAGCAGCTTAGATCCGGGGTTCGAGCAGTACTTC.

This sequence joins TRBV5-4 and TRBJ1-2, with D perhaps TRBD1 (5 bases). The CDR3 has 16 residues. V was clipped by 4 bases and J by 2 bases, with 18 bases between them. CDR1 is SGHNT, CDR2 YYREEE, per germline (reference sequence). In DNA, the CDR3 is TGTGCCAGCAGCCCGCTCAGGGCGGCAGCAAACTATGGCTACACCTTC. This gives the protein CASSPLRAAANYGYTF.